This TCR beta chain originates from a study of blood T cell repertoires in COVID-19. The germline V gene encodes CDR1 KGHDR and CDR2 SFDVKD. The CDR3 length is 17 residues. With 0 bases removed from V and 6 bases from J, the gap between germline ends came to 20 bases. Per the original methods: Nucleated cell counts were estimated from reference gene primer amplification. Only in-frame clones appear in the TCRdb table, and some are missing; sequencing was by immunoSEQ multiplex PCR. The DNA gave D and trimming, while V, J and clone size come from that table. The data show 100,000 to 120,000 clones, roughly four fifths seen once.

The receptor comes from a woman aged 70 to 79 with acute or convalescent COVID-19. V and J are TRBV24-1 and TRBJ2-7, with a weak D call TRBD1 (7 bases). The sequenced sample was peripheral blood. The CDR3 DNA sequence: TGTGCCACCAGTGATTTGCGCGGGGACAGATTAATTCGCGAGCAGTACTTC. Amino acid sequence: CATSDLRGDRLIREQYF.